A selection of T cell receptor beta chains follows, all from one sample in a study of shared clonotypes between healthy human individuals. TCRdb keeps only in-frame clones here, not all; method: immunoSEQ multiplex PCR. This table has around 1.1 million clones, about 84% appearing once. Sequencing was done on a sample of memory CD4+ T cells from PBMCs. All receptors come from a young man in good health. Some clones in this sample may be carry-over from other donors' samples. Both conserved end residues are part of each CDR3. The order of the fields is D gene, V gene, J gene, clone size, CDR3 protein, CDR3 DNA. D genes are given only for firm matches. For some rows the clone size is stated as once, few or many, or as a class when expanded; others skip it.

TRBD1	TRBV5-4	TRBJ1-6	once	CASSLAGTVLSPLHF	TGTGCCAGCAGCTTGGCGGGGACAGTGCTCTCACCCCTCCACTTT
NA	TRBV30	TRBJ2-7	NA	CAWSVQSGFYEQYF	TGTGCCTGGAGTGTACAGTCGGGGTTCTACGAGCAGTACTTC
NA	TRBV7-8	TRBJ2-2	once	CASSLGSRELFF	TGTGCCAGCAGCTTAGGCTCCCGGGAGCTGTTTTTT
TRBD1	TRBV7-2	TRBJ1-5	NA	CASSLAGTGGKAQHF	TGTGCCAGCAGCTTAGCCGGGACAGGGGGCAAGGCCCAGCATTTT
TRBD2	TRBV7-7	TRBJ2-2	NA	CASSSLAGFTGELFF	TGTGCCAGCAGCTCACTAGCGGGGTTCACCGGGGAGCTGTTTTTT
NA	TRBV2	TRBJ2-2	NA	CASRVDSNTGELFF	TGTGCCAGCAGGGTGGACTCGAACACCGGGGAGCTGTTTTTT
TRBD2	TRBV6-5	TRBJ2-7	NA	CATSGGGVYEQYF	TGTGCCACGAGTGGGGGAGGGGTCTACGAGCAGTACTTC
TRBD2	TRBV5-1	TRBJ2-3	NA	CASSGGTSSGTDTQYF	TGCGCCAGCAGCGGAGGGACTAGCTCCGGCACAGATACGCAGTATTTT
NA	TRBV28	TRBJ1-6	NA	CASSFSRMINNSPLHF	TGTGCCAGCAGTTTCAGCAGGATGATAAATAATTCACCCCTCCACTTT
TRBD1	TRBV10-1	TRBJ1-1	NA	CASSLSPGTGVNTEAFF	TGCGCCAGCAGCCTAAGTCCCGGGACAGGAGTGAACACTGAAGCTTTCTTT
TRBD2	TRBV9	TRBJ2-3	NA	CASSVEGGSTDTQYF	TGTGCCAGCAGCGTAGAGGGAGGGAGCACAGATACGCAGTATTTT
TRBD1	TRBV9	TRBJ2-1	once	CASSANRGSGQDEQFF	TGTGCCAGCAGCGCTAACAGGGGGTCAGGTCAGGATGAGCAGTTCTTC
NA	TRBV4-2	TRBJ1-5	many	CASSQDFGVNQPQHF	TGTGCCAGCAGCCAAGATTTCGGGGTTAATCAGCCCCAGCATTTT
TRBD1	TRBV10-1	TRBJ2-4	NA	CASSESTGRNIQYF	TGCGCCAGCAGTGAGTCGACAGGGCGAAACATTCAGTACTTC
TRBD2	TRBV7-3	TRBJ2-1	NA	CASSFSGTSGWNEQFF	TGTGCCAGCAGCTTCTCCGGGACTAGCGGTTGGAATGAGCAGTTCTTC
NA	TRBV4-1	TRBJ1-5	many	CASSQRTDNQPQHF	TGCGCCAGCAGCCAAAGGACGGATAATCAGCCCCAGCATTTT
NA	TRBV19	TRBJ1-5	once	CASSRGPNNQPQHF	TGTGCCAGTAGTAGGGGCCCCAACAATCAGCCCCAGCATTTT
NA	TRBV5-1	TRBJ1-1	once	CASSKWTGNTEAFF	TGCGCCAGCAGCAAGTGGACCGGGAACACTGAAGCTTTCTTT
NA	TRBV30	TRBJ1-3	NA	CAWSVLGTIGNTIYF	TGTGCCTGGAGTGTACTGGGTACTATTGGAAACACCATATATTTT
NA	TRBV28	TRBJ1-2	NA	CASSSGGWGYTF	TGTGCCAGCAGTTCGGGGGGATGGGGCTACACCTTC
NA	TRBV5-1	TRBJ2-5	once	CASSRGSQGETQYF	TGCGCCAGCAGCAGGGGGTCTCAAGGAGAGACCCAGTACTTC
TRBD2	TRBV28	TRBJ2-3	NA	CASSSTSGSTDTQYF	TGTGCCAGCAGTTCGACTAGCGGGAGCACAGATACGCAGTATTTT
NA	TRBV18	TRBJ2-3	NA	CASSPPWTGGADTQYF	TGTGCCAGCTCACCACCGTGGACAGGAGGGGCAGATACGCAGTATTTT
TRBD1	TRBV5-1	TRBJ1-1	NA	CASSTGTVFTEAFF	TGCGCCAGCAGCACGGGGACAGTATTCACTGAAGCTTTCTTT
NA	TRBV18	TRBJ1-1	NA	CASSPREGKNTEAFF	TGTGCCAGCTCACCTCGGGAGGGAAAGAACACTGAAGCTTTCTTT
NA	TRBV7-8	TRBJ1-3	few	CASSLGLPGNTIYF	TGTGCCAGCAGCTTAGGGTTGCCGGGAAACACCATATATTTT
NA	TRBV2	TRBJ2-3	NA	CASSAPDTQYF	TGTGCCAGCAGTGCCCCGGATACGCAGTATTTT
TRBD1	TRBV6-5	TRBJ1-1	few	CASSRRQGDTEAFF	TGTGCCAGCAGTCGTCGACAGGGAGACACTGAAGCTTTCTTT
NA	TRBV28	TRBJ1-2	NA	CASSLYLTDGYTF	TGTGCCAGCAGTTTATACCTGACAGATGGCTACACCTTC
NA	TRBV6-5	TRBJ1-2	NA	CASSPGRYYGYTF	TGTGCCAGCAGTCCTGGACGGTACTATGGCTACACCTTC
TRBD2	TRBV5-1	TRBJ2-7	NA	CASSLARKLAGGGGREQYF	TGCGCCAGCAGCTTGGCCCGGAAACTAGCGGGAGGCGGGGGGCGCGAGCAGTACTTC
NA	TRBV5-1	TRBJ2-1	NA	CASSLGMANEQFF	TGCGCCAGCAGCTTGGGAATGGCCAATGAGCAGTTCTTC
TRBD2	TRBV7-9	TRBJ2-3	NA	CASRSGTSDSTDTQYF	TGTGCCAGCAGGTCCGGGACTAGCGATAGCACAGATACGCAGTATTTT
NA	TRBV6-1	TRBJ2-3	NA	CASSDQGPSTDTQYF	TGTGCCAGCAGTGACCAGGGCCCTAGCACAGATACGCAGTATTTT
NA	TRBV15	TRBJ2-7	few	CATSRDPGFPEQYF	TGTGCCACCAGCAGAGATCCGGGCTTTCCCGAGCAGTACTTC
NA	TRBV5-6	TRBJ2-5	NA	CASSSRGAQYF	TGTGCCAGCAGCTCCCGGGGTGCTCAGTACTTC
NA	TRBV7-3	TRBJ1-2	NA	CASSIGANYGYTF	TGTGCCAGCAGCATAGGAGCTAACTATGGCTACACCTTC
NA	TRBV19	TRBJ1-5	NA	CASSIVDTDQWPQHF	TGTGCCAGTAGTATTGTGGACACCGACCAGTGGCCCCAGCATTTT
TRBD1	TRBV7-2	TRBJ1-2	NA	CASSLAQGAGYGYTF	TGTGCCAGCAGCTTAGCCCAGGGGGCGGGGTATGGCTACACCTTC
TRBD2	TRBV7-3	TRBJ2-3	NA	CASSFRGADTQYF	TGTGCCAGCAGCTTTCGGGGGGCAGATACGCAGTATTTT
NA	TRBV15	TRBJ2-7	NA	CATSREATETYEQYF	TGTGCCACCAGCAGGGAGGCGACAGAGACCTACGAGCAGTACTTC
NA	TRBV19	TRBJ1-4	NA	CASSGRSGTHEFTTNEKLFF	TGTGCCAGTAGTGGCCGTTCCGGGACACACGAATTCACAACTAATGAAAAACTGTTTTTT
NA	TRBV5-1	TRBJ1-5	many	CASSPLPSGNQPQHF	TGCGCCAGCAGCCCCCTGCCCTCTGGGAATCAGCCCCAGCATTTT
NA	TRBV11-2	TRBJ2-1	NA	CASSLMYQGNEQFF	TGTGCCAGCAGCTTAATGTACCAGGGGAATGAGCAGTTCTTC
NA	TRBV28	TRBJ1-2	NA	CASSFRGAYGYTF	TGTGCCAGCAGTTTTAGGGGAGCCTATGGCTACACCTTC
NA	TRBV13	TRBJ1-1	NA	CASSSAVEGDTEAFF	TGTGCCAGCAGCTCCGCAGTAGAGGGGGACACTGAAGCTTTCTTT
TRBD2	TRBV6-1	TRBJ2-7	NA	CASSASGRASVDEQYF	TGTGCCAGCAGTGCTAGCGGGAGGGCCTCGGTGGACGAGCAGTACTTC
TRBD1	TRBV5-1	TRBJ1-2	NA	CASSLGQGDGYTF	TGCGCCAGCAGCTTGGGCCAGGGGGATGGCTACACCTTC
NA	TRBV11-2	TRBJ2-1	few	CASSLGGTTYNEQFF	TGTGCCAGCAGCTTAGGGGGAACAACCTACAATGAGCAGTTCTTC
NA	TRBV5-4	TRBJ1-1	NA	CASSLGGQGSFF	TGTGCCAGCAGCTTGGGTGGGCAGGGATCTTTCTTT
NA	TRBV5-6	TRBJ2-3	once	CASSLWGTDTQYF	TGTGCCAGCAGCTTATGGGGGACAGATACGCAGTATTTT
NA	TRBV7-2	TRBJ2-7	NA	CASSLEVGRYEQYF	TGTGCCAGCAGCTTAGAGGTAGGGAGGTACGAGCAGTACTTC
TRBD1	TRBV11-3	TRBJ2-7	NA	CATYRASGTGEPYEQYF	TGTGCCACCTACCGTGCGTCTGGGACAGGGGAGCCCTACGAGCAGTACTTC
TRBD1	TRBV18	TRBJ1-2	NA	CASSPIDRVGYGYTF	TGTGCCAGCTCACCAATCGACAGGGTCGGCTATGGCTACACCTTC
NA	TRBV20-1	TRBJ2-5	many	CSASPGETQYF	TGCAGTGCTAGTCCCGGAGAGACCCAGTACTTC
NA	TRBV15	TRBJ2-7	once	CATSRGVRGGYYEQYF	TGTGCCACCAGCAGAGGAGTTAGGGGGGGATACTACGAGCAGTACTTC
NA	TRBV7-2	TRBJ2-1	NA	CASSKGIEQFF	TGTGCCAGCAGCAAGGGAATTGAGCAGTTCTTC
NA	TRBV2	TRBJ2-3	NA	CASTVQTPDTQYF	TGTGCCAGCACTGTTCAGACCCCAGATACGCAGTATTTT
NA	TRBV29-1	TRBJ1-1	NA	CSVDSGWAMNTEAFF	TGCAGCGTTGACTCTGGGTGGGCCATGAACACTGAAGCTTTCTTT